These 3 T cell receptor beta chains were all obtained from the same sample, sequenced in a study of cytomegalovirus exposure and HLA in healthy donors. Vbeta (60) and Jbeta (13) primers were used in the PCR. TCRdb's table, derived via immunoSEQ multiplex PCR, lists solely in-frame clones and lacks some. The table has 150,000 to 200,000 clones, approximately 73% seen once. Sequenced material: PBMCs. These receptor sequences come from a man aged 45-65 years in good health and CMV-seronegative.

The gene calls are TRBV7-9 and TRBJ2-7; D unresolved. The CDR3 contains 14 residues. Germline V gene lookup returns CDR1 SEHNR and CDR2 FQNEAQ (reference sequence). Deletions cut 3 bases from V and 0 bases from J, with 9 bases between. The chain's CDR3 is CASSFQQSSYEQYF. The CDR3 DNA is TGTGCCAGCAGCTTTCAACAGTCCTCCTACGAGCAGTACTTC. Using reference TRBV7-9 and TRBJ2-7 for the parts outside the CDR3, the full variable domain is DTGVSQNPRHKITKRGQNVTFRCDPISEHNRLYWYRQTLGQGPEFLTYFQNEAQLEKSRLLSDRFSAERPKGSFSTLEIQRTEQGDSAMYLCASSFQQSSYEQYFGPGTRLTVT.

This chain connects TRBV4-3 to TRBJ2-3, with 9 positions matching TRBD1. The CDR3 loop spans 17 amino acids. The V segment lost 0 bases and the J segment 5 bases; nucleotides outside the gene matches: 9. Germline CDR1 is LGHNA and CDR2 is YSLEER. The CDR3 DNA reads TGCGCCAGCAGCCAAGAGCCCCGGACAGGGGTGGGAGATACGCAGTATTTT. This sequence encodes CASSQEPRTGVGDTQYF.

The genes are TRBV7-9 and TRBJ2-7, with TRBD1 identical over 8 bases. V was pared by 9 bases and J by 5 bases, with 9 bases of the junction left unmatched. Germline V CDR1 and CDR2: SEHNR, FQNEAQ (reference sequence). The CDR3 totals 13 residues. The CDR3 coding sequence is TGTGCCAGTCAGGGGGCACCCTGGAACGAGCAGTACTTC. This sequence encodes CASQGAPWNEQYF.